Detailed here is one TCR beta chain. The antigen remains undetermined. This entry is derived from a study of cytomegalovirus exposure and HLA in healthy donors. Germline assignment: CDR1 WNHNN and CDR2 SYGVQD (reference sequence). V lost 0 bases and J lost 4; bases outside the gene matches: 8. CDR3 length: 16 residues. Study findings and constraints: It is likely that the observed cluster of highly shared sequence variants was a sequencing artifact.

Primers: 60 Vbeta forward and 13 Jbeta reverse. The table came from immunoSEQ multiplex PCR; TCRdb's copy has only in-frame clones and leaves some out. The table records tens of thousands of clones, 79% of them present only once. The TCR sequence derives from a man in his thirties or forties in good health and CMV-seronegative. The sequenced material came from PBMCs. The V and J genes are TRBV10-1 and TRBJ2-5, with TRBD1 matching 7 bases. CDR3 loop: CASSESDRRAPETQYF. The CDR3 nucleotides are TGCGCCAGCAGTGAGTCGGACAGGCGTGCACCAGAGACCCAGTACTTC.